The 11 T cell receptor beta chains listed next were all sequenced from one sample in a study of shared clonotypes between healthy human individuals. Clones were read by immunoSEQ multiplex PCR, and TCRdb kept only the in-frame ones, dropping some. The top ten clones hold around half of a sample with around 99,000 clones, 68% of them seen once. The source material was memory CD8+ T cells sorted from blood. Subset meaning: CD45RO+ cells pooled with CCR7-negative TemRA cells. The receptors stem from a man aged 30 to 45 in good health.

The chain employs TRBV2 and TRBJ2-4; D gene unclear. This CDR3 is built from 16 residues. Trimming stripped 0 bases from V and 1 base from J, with 10 bases between. Germline assignment: CDR1 SNHLY and CDR2 FYNNEI. This CDR3 reads CASSEAGYGAKNIQYF. The CDR3 bases are TGTGCCAGCAGTGAAGCAGGGTATGGGGCCAAAAACATTCAGTACTTC.

This clone was counted at least ten times. The chain links TRBV20-1 to TRBJ1-3; no clear D gene. Trimming cost V 6 bases and J 9 bases, with 9 bases left between them. This CDR3 has 10 residues. CDR1 and CDR2 from the germline V gene are DFQATT and SNEGSKA (reference sequence). The CDR3 loop is CSALGGTIYF. CDR3 coding DNA: TGCAGTGCCCTCGGTGGCACCATATATTTT.

This clone was recorded many times. J is TRBJ2-7 and V is TRBV28; no firm D call. The V end lost 6 bases, the J end lost 3 bases, and 9 bases lay between the germline ends. The CDR3 is made up of 12 amino acids. The germline V gene encodes CDR1 MDHEN and CDR2 SYDVKM. CDR3 loop: CASSAVDYEQYF. The CDR3 DNA sequence: TGTGCCAGCAGCGCGGTAGACTACGAGCAGTACTTC.

In its sample, this clone was seen many times. V is TRBV5-1 and J is TRBJ1-5; D uncertain. V dropped 0 bases and J dropped 9 bases, with 10 bases sitting between them. This CDR3 is built from 13 residues. Germline lookup yields CDR1 SGHRS and CDR2 YFSETQ. This CDR3 is CASSLEGDRPQHF. The CDR3, as DNA: TGCGCCAGCAGCTTGGAGGGAGATCGGCCCCAGCATTTT.

The CDR3 sequence: CASSLYGVYGYTF. CDR3 nucleotides: TGTGCCAGCAGCCTGTATGGGGTCTATGGCTACACCTTC. The chain recombines TRBV5-5 with TRBJ1-2; D gene uncertain. Germline assignment: CDR1 SGHKS and CDR2 YYEKEE (reference sequence). V lost 4 bases, J lost 4 bases, and 11 bases lay in between. This CDR3 has 13 residues.

The chain recombines TRBV5-1 with TRBJ2-1; 12 nucleotides agree with TRBD1. CDR3 length equals 16 residues. V lost 7 bases to trimming and J lost 7 bases; unmatched junction nucleotides: 12. Germline V gene sequence: CDR1 SGHRS, CDR2 YFSETQ. The CDR3 loop is CASAGRPGQGANEQFF. In DNA form, the CDR3 reads TGCGCCAGCGCCGGTAGACCGGGACAGGGGGCTAATGAGCAGTTCTTC.

The chain carries TRBV27 and TRBJ1-5; D uncertain. Trimming shortened V by 1 base and J by 0 bases, and 4 bases separated the two germline ends. Germline V gene data show CDR1 as MNHEY and CDR2 as SMNVEV (reference sequence). The CDR3 spans 14 residues. The CDR3 DNA is TGTGCCAGCAGTTTATACCCTAGCAATCAGCCCCAGCATTTT. It encodes CASSLYPSNQPQHF.

The V call is TRBV7-9, the J call TRBJ2-2; TRBD1 is a possible D gene (6 bases). Trimming left V 4 bases short and J 3 bases short, with 18 bases between. Germline CDR1 and CDR2: SEHNR and FQNEAQ (reference sequence). CDR3 length: 17 residues. CDR3 sequence: CASSSQTGPGYTGELFF. The CDR3 nucleotides are TGTGCCAGCAGCTCACAAACAGGGCCGGGGTACACCGGGGAGCTGTTTTTT.

This clone was picked up one time. The chain links TRBV29-1 to TRBJ2-1, with a tentative D call TRBD1 (5 bases). Trimming left V 2 bases short and J 9 bases short, with 14 bases between. Germline V gives CDR1 SQVTM, CDR2 ANQGSEA. There are 13 residues in the CDR3. In DNA form, the CDR3 reads TGCAGCGTTGAACGGAGAGGCCAGGGTGAGCAGTTCTTC. The encoded protein is CSVERRGQGEQFF.

The chain has TRBV10-3 and TRBJ2-7, with 15 bases identical to TRBD2. The germline V gene has CDR1 ENHRY and CDR2 SYGVKD. Germline trimming cut 2 bases from V and 9 bases from J; bases unmatched to any gene: 8. The CDR3 contains 16 residues. Written as DNA, the CDR3 is TGTGCCATCAGTGAGGGAGACGGACTAGCGGGAGGGCCGCAGTACTTC. Amino acids: CAISEGDGLAGGPQYF.

The rearrangement uses TRBV6-1 and TRBJ1-4, with TRBD1 as a possible D gene (6 bases). In germline, CDR1 is MNHNS, CDR2 SASEGT. V lost 2 bases and J lost 0, with 10 bases in between. The CDR3 is 16 residues long. The CDR3 protein is CASSEIWTATNEKLFF. DNA of the CDR3: TGTGCCAGCAGTGAAATCTGGACAGCAACTAATGAAAAACTGTTTTTT.